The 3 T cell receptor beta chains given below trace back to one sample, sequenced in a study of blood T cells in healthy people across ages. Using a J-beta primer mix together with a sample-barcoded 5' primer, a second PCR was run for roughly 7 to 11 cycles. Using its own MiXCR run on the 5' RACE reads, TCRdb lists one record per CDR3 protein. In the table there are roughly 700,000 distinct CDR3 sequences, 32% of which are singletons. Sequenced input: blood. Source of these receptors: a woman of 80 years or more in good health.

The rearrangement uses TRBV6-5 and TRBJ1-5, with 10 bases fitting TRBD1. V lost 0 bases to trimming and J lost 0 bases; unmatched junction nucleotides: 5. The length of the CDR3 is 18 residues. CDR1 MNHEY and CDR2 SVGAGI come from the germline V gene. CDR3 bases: TGTGCCAGCAGTTACTCCGACAGGGGGCTTCATAGCAATCAGCCCCAGCATTTT. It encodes CASSYSDRGLHSNQPQHF.

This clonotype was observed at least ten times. The CDR3 loop is CATEGSSEQYF. CDR3 coding DNA: TGTGCCACCGAGGGTTCAAGCGAGCAGTACTTC. The chain combines TRBV3-1 with TRBJ2-7, with TRBD2 as a possible D gene (5 bases). Trimming cost V 10 bases and J 6 bases, with 13 bases left between them. The CDR3 is 11 amino acids. Per the germline V gene, CDR1 is LGHDT and CDR2 is YNNKEL (reference sequence).

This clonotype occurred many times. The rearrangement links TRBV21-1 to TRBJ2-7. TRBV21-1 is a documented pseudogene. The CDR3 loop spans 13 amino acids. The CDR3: CASKSRKEAEQYF. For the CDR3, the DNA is TGTGCCAGCAAAAGTCGAAAGGAAGCCGAGCAGTACTTC.